This T cell receptor beta chain was identified in a study of siplizumab effects on memory and regulatory T cells. Findings and caveats of the study: The drug siplizumab significantly decreased the alloreactive sequences that could be traced to unstimulated CD4+ memory cells.

Profiling relied on immunoSEQ multiplex PCR, and the TCRdb table lists in-frame clones only, not all of them. The table includes over 65,000 clones, more than 85% detected once. As regards this clone: Its antigen is currently unknown.

The germline CDR1 and CDR2 sequences are SEHNR and FQNEAQ (reference sequence). The CDR3 totals 13 residues. The gene calls are TRBV7-9 and TRBJ2-1, with 7 nucleotides matching TRBD2. Specimen: CD8+ T cells sorted from blood. This receptor was taken from a human donor in good health. This chain's CDR3 is CAASGATYNEQFF. The DNA of the CDR3 is TGTGCTGCCAGCGGGGCGACCTACAATGAGCAGTTCTTC.